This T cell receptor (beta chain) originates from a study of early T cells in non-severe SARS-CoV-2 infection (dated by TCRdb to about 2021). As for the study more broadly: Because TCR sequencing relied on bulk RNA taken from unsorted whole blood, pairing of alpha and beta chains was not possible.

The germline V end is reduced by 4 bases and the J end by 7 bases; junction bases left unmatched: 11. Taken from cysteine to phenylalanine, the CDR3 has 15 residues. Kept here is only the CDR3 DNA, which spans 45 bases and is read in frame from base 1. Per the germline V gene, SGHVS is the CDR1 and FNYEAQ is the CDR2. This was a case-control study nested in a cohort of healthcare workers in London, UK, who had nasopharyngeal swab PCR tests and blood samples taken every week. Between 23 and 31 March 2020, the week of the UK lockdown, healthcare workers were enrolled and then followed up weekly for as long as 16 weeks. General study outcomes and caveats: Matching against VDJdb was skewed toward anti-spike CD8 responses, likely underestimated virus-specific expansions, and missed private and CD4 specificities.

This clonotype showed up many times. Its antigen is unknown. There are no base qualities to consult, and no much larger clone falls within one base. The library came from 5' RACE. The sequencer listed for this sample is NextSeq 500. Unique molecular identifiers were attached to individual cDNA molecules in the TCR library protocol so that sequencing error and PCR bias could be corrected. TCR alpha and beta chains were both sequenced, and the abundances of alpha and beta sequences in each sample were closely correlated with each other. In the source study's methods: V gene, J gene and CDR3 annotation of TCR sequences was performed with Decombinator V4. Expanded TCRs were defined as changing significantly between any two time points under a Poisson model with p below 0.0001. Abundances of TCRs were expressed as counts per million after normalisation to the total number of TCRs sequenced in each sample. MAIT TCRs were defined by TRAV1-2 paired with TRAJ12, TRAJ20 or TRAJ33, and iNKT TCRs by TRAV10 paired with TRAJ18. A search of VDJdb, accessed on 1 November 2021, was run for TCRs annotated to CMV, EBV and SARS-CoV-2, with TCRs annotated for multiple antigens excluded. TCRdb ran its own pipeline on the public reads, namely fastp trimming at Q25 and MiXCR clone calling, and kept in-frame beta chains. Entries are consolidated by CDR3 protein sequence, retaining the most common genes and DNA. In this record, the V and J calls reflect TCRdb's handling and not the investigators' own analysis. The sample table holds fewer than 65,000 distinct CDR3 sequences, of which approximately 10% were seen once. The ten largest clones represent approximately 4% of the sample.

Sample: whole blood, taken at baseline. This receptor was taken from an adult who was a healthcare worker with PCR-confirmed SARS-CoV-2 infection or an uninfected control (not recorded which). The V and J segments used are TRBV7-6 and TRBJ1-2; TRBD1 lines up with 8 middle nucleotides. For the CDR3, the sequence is CASSSSTGAQSGYTF. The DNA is TGTGCCAGCAGCTCTTCGACAGGGGCCCAATCTGGCTACACCTTC.